This is a list of T cell receptor beta chains from one sample in a study of cytomegalovirus exposure and HLA in healthy donors. Using immunoSEQ multiplex PCR, the repertoire was profiled, and TCRdb retains in-frame clones only, with some absent. The table includes 60,000 to 75,000 clones, about 85% detected once. Sequenced material: PBMCs. The receptors shown here come from a female donor in good health and CMV-seronegative. Both conserved end residues are part of each CDR3. A D gene is named only where the DNA matches it firmly. A row's size may be missing; if present it is once, few, many or a size class.

j_call: TRBJ2-1; d_call: -; v_call: TRBV11-2; clone_size: few; cdr3_aa: CASSPLAIYYNEQFF; cdr3_nt: TGTGCCAGCAGCCCGCTAGCGATATACTACAATGAGCAGTTCTTC
j_call: TRBJ2-3; d_call: TRBD2; v_call: TRBV7-2; clone_size: -; cdr3_aa: CASSHGTSRNTDTQYF; cdr3_nt: TGTGCCAGCAGCCACGGGACTAGCAGGAACACAGATACGCAGTATTTT
j_call: TRBJ2-7; d_call: -; v_call: TRBV7-2; clone_size: -; cdr3_aa: CASSFSDTSYEQYF; cdr3_nt: TGTGCCAGCAGCTTCTCCGACACCTCCTACGAGCAGTACTTC
j_call: TRBJ1-1; d_call: TRBD1; v_call: TRBV7-2; clone_size: once; cdr3_aa: CASSLNSHRGNTEAFF; cdr3_nt: TGTGCCAGCAGCTTAAATTCGCACAGGGGGAACACTGAAGCTTTCTTT
j_call: TRBJ2-1; d_call: TRBD1; v_call: TRBV28; clone_size: -; cdr3_aa: CASSYPATGGNEQFF; cdr3_nt: TGTGCCAGCAGTTATCCCGCGACAGGGGGAAATGAGCAGTTCTTC
j_call: TRBJ1-5; d_call: TRBD1; v_call: TRBV19; clone_size: -; cdr3_aa: CASRDRYSNQPQHF; cdr3_nt: TGTGCCAGTAGGGACAGGTATAGCAATCAGCCCCAGCATTTT
j_call: TRBJ2-7; d_call: -; v_call: TRBV19; clone_size: -; cdr3_aa: CASTPAGTLNTYEQYF; cdr3_nt: TGTGCCAGTACCCCCGCCGGGACACTAAACACCTACGAGCAGTACTTC
j_call: TRBJ2-7; d_call: TRBD1; v_call: TRBV28; clone_size: -; cdr3_aa: CASSSTGTGRYEQYF; cdr3_nt: TGTGCCAGCAGTTCAACCGGGACAGGTCGCTACGAGCAGTACTTC
j_call: TRBJ2-7; d_call: -; v_call: TRBV10-3; clone_size: few; cdr3_aa: CAISERGYEQYF; cdr3_nt: TGTGCCATCAGTGAACGGGGCTACGAGCAGTACTTC
j_call: TRBJ2-1; d_call: -; v_call: TRBV6-1; clone_size: -; cdr3_aa: CASSSADNNEQFF; cdr3_nt: TGTGCCAGCAGTTCCGCGGACAACAATGAGCAGTTCTTC
j_call: TRBJ2-3; d_call: TRBD2; v_call: TRBV5-5; clone_size: -; cdr3_aa: CASSRLAGSADTQYF; cdr3_nt: TGTGCCAGCAGTAGACTAGCGGGGTCCGCGGATACGCAGTATTTT
j_call: TRBJ2-7; d_call: TRBD1; v_call: TRBV7-2; clone_size: -; cdr3_aa: CASSFGTGQYEQYF; cdr3_nt: TGTGCCAGCAGCTTTGGGACAGGACAATACGAGCAGTACTTC
j_call: TRBJ2-4; d_call: -; v_call: TRBV4-1; clone_size: -; cdr3_aa: CASSPIRTAIAKNIQYF; cdr3_nt: TGCGCCAGCAGCCCTATCCGGACAGCAATAGCCAAAAACATTCAGTACTTC
j_call: TRBJ2-3; d_call: TRBD1; v_call: TRBV7-2; clone_size: -; cdr3_aa: CASSLRDRGPDTQYF; cdr3_nt: TGTGCCAGCAGCCTCCGGGACAGGGGACCAGATACGCAGTATTTT
j_call: TRBJ1-4; d_call: -; v_call: TRBV1; clone_size: -; cdr3_aa: CTSTEQGANEKLFF; cdr3_nt: TGCACCAGCACCGAACAGGGGGCTAATGAAAAACTGTTTTTT
j_call: TRBJ2-7; d_call: TRBD2; v_call: TRBV28; clone_size: -; cdr3_aa: CASSGRLAGPISYEQYF; cdr3_nt: TGTGCCAGCAGTGGCAGACTAGCGGGACCGATCTCCTACGAGCAGTACTTC
j_call: TRBJ2-1; d_call: -; v_call: TRBV6-4; clone_size: -; cdr3_aa: CASSDRDNNEQFF; cdr3_nt: TGTGCCAGCAGTGACCGGGACAACAATGAGCAGTTCTTC
j_call: TRBJ2-7; d_call: -; v_call: TRBV29-1; clone_size: -; cdr3_aa: CSVERDANSYEQYF; cdr3_nt: TGCAGCGTTGAGAGGGATGCTAATTCCTACGAGCAGTACTTC
j_call: TRBJ1-6; d_call: -; v_call: TRBV4-1; clone_size: -; cdr3_aa: CASSQVVSSYNSPLHF; cdr3_nt: TGCGCCAGCAGCCAAGTTGTGAGCTCCTATAATTCACCCCTCCACTTT
j_call: TRBJ1-1; d_call: -; v_call: TRBV7-2; clone_size: -; cdr3_aa: CASSPDWPGSAFF; cdr3_nt: TGTGCCAGCAGCCCCGACTGGCCCGGGTCAGCTTTCTTT
j_call: TRBJ2-7; d_call: TRBD2; v_call: TRBV28; clone_size: -; cdr3_aa: CASSPTSGLSYEQYF; cdr3_nt: TGTGCCAGCAGCCCTACTAGCGGCCTCTCCTACGAGCAGTACTTC
j_call: TRBJ2-7; d_call: TRBD1; v_call: TRBV28; clone_size: -; cdr3_aa: CASSPLGQGASYEQYF; cdr3_nt: TGTGCCAGCAGTCCCCTGGGACAGGGGGCCTCCTACGAGCAGTACTTC
j_call: TRBJ2-7; d_call: -; v_call: TRBV11-2; clone_size: once; cdr3_aa: CASSGAAYEQYF; cdr3_nt: TGTGCCAGCAGCGGAGCGGCCTACGAGCAGTACTTC
j_call: TRBJ2-4; d_call: -; v_call: TRBV4-1; clone_size: once; cdr3_aa: CASSQVESVSSQKNIQYF; cdr3_nt: TGCGCCAGCAGCCAAGTCGAGTCGGTGTCTAGCCAGAAAAACATTCAGTACTTC
j_call: TRBJ2-7; d_call: -; v_call: TRBV7-9; clone_size: few; cdr3_aa: CASSYGQPSYEQYF; cdr3_nt: TGTGCCAGCAGCTACGGACAGCCCTCCTACGAGCAGTACTTC
j_call: TRBJ2-3; d_call: TRBD2; v_call: TRBV6-6; clone_size: -; cdr3_aa: CASSYLREGTDTQYF; cdr3_nt: TGTGCCAGCAGTTACTTGCGGGAGGGCACAGATACGCAGTATTTT
j_call: TRBJ2-5; d_call: TRBD2; v_call: TRBV5-4; clone_size: -; cdr3_aa: CASSQGLRQETQYF; cdr3_nt: TGTGCCAGCAGCCAGGGACTACGCCAAGAGACCCAGTACTTC
j_call: TRBJ2-2; d_call: TRBD2; v_call: TRBV6-1; clone_size: -; cdr3_aa: CASRPGLAGAGELFF; cdr3_nt: TGTGCCAGCAGGCCGGGACTAGCGGGCGCCGGGGAGCTGTTTTTT
j_call: TRBJ1-6; d_call: -; v_call: TRBV5-6; clone_size: -; cdr3_aa: CASSLASGQRNSPLHF; cdr3_nt: TGTGCCAGCAGCTTGGCCAGCGGACAGAGGAATTCACCCCTCCACTTT
j_call: TRBJ2-4; d_call: TRBD1; v_call: TRBV10-2; clone_size: -; cdr3_aa: CASSESGDRTRLQNIQYF; cdr3_nt: TGCGCCAGCAGTGAGTCGGGGGACAGAACCAGGCTCCAAAACATTCAGTACTTC
j_call: TRBJ1-1; d_call: TRBD1; v_call: TRBV27; clone_size: -; cdr3_aa: CASRLTTGGVTEAFF; cdr3_nt: TGTGCCAGCAGGCTAACGACAGGGGGGGTCACTGAAGCTTTCTTT
j_call: TRBJ2-3; d_call: TRBD2; v_call: TRBV5-4; clone_size: -; cdr3_aa: CASSLERGSTDTQYF; cdr3_nt: TGTGCCAGCAGCTTAGAGCGGGGTAGCACAGATACGCAGTATTTT
j_call: TRBJ1-2; d_call: -; v_call: TRBV9; clone_size: -; cdr3_aa: CASSVGDSSNYGYTF; cdr3_nt: TGTGCCAGCAGCGTAGGCGACAGTTCTAACTATGGCTACACCTTC
j_call: TRBJ2-7; d_call: TRBD1; v_call: TRBV25-1; clone_size: -; cdr3_aa: CASRIYRGWYEQYF; cdr3_nt: TGTGCCAGCAGAATTTACAGGGGGTGGTACGAGCAGTACTTC
j_call: TRBJ1-6; d_call: -; v_call: TRBV11-2; clone_size: -; cdr3_aa: CASSLDSSYNSPLHF; cdr3_nt: TGTGCCAGCAGCTTAGACAGCTCCTATAATTCACCCCTCCACTTT
j_call: TRBJ2-2; d_call: -; v_call: TRBV13; clone_size: -; cdr3_aa: CASKDRTNTGELFF; cdr3_nt: TGTGCCAGCAAGGACAGAACGAACACCGGGGAGCTGTTTTTT
j_call: TRBJ1-1; d_call: TRBD1; v_call: TRBV6-1; clone_size: few; cdr3_aa: CASSPKTGGYTEAFF; cdr3_nt: TGTGCCAGCAGCCCTAAGACAGGGGGCTACACTGAAGCTTTCTTT
j_call: TRBJ1-5; d_call: -; v_call: TRBV7-8; clone_size: -; cdr3_aa: CASRGGSNQPQHF; cdr3_nt: TGTGCCAGTAGGGGGGGTAGCAATCAGCCCCAGCATTTT
j_call: TRBJ1-5; d_call: TRBD1; v_call: TRBV28; clone_size: -; cdr3_aa: CASSPMGQGLGWQPQHF; cdr3_nt: TGTGCCAGCAGTCCAATGGGACAGGGACTAGGCTGGCAGCCCCAGCATTTT
j_call: TRBJ1-3; d_call: -; v_call: TRBV9; clone_size: -; cdr3_aa: CASSSGTEGVGGTGNTIYF; cdr3_nt: TGTGCCAGCAGCAGCGGGACGGAAGGGGTCGGAGGGACTGGAAACACCATATATTTT
j_call: TRBJ1-5; d_call: TRBD1; v_call: TRBV18; clone_size: -; cdr3_aa: CASSPGTGNNQPQHF; cdr3_nt: TGTGCCAGCTCGCCCGGGACAGGGAACAATCAGCCCCAGCATTTT
j_call: TRBJ1-5; d_call: TRBD1; v_call: TRBV6-1; clone_size: -; cdr3_aa: CASSVQGSNQPQHF; cdr3_nt: TGTGCCAGCAGTGTACAGGGGAGCAATCAGCCCCAGCATTTT
j_call: TRBJ1-5; d_call: -; v_call: TRBV19; clone_size: -; cdr3_aa: CASSIGGQPQHF; cdr3_nt: TGTGCCAGTAGTATAGGCGGCCAACCCCAGCATTTT
j_call: TRBJ2-3; d_call: -; v_call: TRBV7-9; clone_size: -; cdr3_aa: CASHSDTQYF; cdr3_nt: TGTGCCAGCCATTCAGATACGCAGTATTTT
j_call: TRBJ1-2; d_call: -; v_call: TRBV4-2; clone_size: -; cdr3_aa: CASSQVAGSYTF; cdr3_nt: TGTGCCAGCAGCCAAGTCGCGGGATCCTACACCTTC
j_call: TRBJ2-5; d_call: TRBD2; v_call: TRBV9; clone_size: -; cdr3_aa: CASSVGLAGDQETQYF; cdr3_nt: TGTGCCAGCAGCGTAGGGCTAGCGGGGGACCAGGAGACCCAGTACTTC
j_call: TRBJ1-1; d_call: -; v_call: TRBV6-5; clone_size: -; cdr3_aa: CASSYAGEAFF; cdr3_nt: TGTGCCAGCAGTTACGCCGGTGAAGCTTTCTTT
j_call: TRBJ2-7; d_call: -; v_call: TRBV6-1; clone_size: few; cdr3_aa: CASSRPGLSYEQYF; cdr3_nt: TGTGCCTCTTCCAGGCCAGGGCTCTCCTACGAGCAGTACTTC
j_call: TRBJ2-7; d_call: -; v_call: TRBV5-1; clone_size: -; cdr3_aa: CASSLGQTSTPYEQYF; cdr3_nt: TGCGCCAGCAGCTTGGGACAGACCTCCACACCCTACGAGCAGTACTTC
j_call: TRBJ1-5; d_call: -; v_call: TRBV7-2; clone_size: -; cdr3_aa: CASSLGGTNQPQHF; cdr3_nt: TGTGCCAGCAGCTTAGGAGGGACTAATCAGCCCCAGCATTTT
j_call: TRBJ1-1; d_call: TRBD1; v_call: TRBV2; clone_size: -; cdr3_aa: CASRLTGIGLNTEAFF; cdr3_nt: TGTGCCAGCAGACTGACAGGGATCGGACTGAACACTGAAGCTTTCTTT
j_call: TRBJ2-5; d_call: -; v_call: TRBV9; clone_size: -; cdr3_aa: CASSVVEGTAQGETQYF; cdr3_nt: TGTGCCAGCAGCGTAGTGGAGGGGACAGCCCAAGGAGAGACCCAGTACTTC
j_call: TRBJ2-4; d_call: TRBD1; v_call: TRBV10-3; clone_size: -; cdr3_aa: CAISKGQGENLAKNIQYF; cdr3_nt: TGTGCCATCAGTAAAGGACAGGGGGAAAATCTAGCCAAAAACATTCAGTACTTC
j_call: TRBJ2-5; d_call: -; v_call: TRBV2; clone_size: few; cdr3_aa: CASGWTARGRHQETQYF; cdr3_nt: TGTGCCAGCGGTTGGACAGCTAGGGGACGGCACCAAGAGACCCAGTACTTC
j_call: TRBJ2-5; d_call: TRBD2; v_call: TRBV4-1; clone_size: -; cdr3_aa: CASGLAGGGETQYF; cdr3_nt: TGCGCCAGCGGCTTAGCGGGCGGAGGGGAGACCCAGTACTTC
j_call: TRBJ2-3; d_call: -; v_call: TRBV5-6; clone_size: once; cdr3_aa: CASSLGWTSTDTQYF; cdr3_nt: TGTGCCAGCAGCTTGGGCTGGACTAGCACAGATACGCAGTATTTT
j_call: TRBJ1-1; d_call: -; v_call: TRBV2; clone_size: few; cdr3_aa: CASSAGVEAFF; cdr3_nt: TGTGCCAGCAGTGCAGGGGTTGAAGCTTTCTTT